What follows describes a single T cell receptor beta chain. There is no known antigen for this receptor. No qualities accompany the bases; no much larger clone lies one base away. The sample originates from a study of cytomegalovirus exposure and HLA in healthy donors (TCRdb year 2017). In terms of the full investigation: An earlier analysis of 550 to 700 of the donors reported approximately 300 Gb of sequence data and 117 million unique TCR beta sequences from roughly 200 million T cells. Roughly 300 gigabases of sequencing data and 80 million or so unique TCR sequences were included in an early release covering roughly 700 HLA-typed donors. Among the approximately 400 genotyped donors, about 85% belonged to the genetic ancestry cluster associated with self-reported Caucasian donors. The study was designed to test whether signatures of past pathogen exposure could be identified by cataloging public T cell receptors. Using immunosequencing, the study profiled T cell repertoires from some 670 subjects and related those repertoires to cytomegalovirus serostatus. A separate validation cohort of some 130 different subjects was used in addition to the roughly 670-subject first cohort. To predict cytomegalovirus infection status, the study combined high-throughput TCR immunosequencing, statistical association of individual TCRs with disease status, and machine learning. A later analysis re-examined previously published TCR beta repertoires from more than 650 donors and added high-resolution HLA genotyping to investigate patterns of TCR occurrence. The later analysis used no new phenotypic data to find candidate immune exposures, relying instead on TCR beta sequences and their occurrence across donors. To decide whether each TCR beta V gene segment behaved as functional or pseudogenic, an earlier analysis of several hundred of the donors relied on high-throughput TCR beta sequencing. Alongside the repertoire data, information on donor age, sex, ethnicity and CMV serostatus was compiled. In a later genetic analysis, genome-wide SNP genotypes for about 60% of the 666 donors were used, and that subset was treated as a discovery cohort. All discovery cohort repertoires had been generated on a single sequencing platform. HLA typing included class I and class II loci at four-digit resolution. The number of typed donors differed by locus: about 620-630 for A, B, C, DRB1 and DQB1; approximately 540 for DQA1; some 590 for DPA1; and some 470 for DPB1. Several DR-DQ haplotypes were treated as single units for association and clustering because of strong linkage in the cohort. Among some 400 genotyped donors of the cohort, an average of approximately 240,000 unique TCR beta nucleotide sequences were sequenced per donor, roughly 20% of them non-productive.

V and J are truncated by 0 bases and 5 bases respectively, leaving an intervening sequence of 17 bases. Including cysteine and phenylalanine, the CDR3 has 17 amino acids. CDR3 DNA only is kept here, 51 bases in frame from base 1. The germline V gene (reference sequence) sets CDR1 to SGHNT and CDR2 to YYREEE. The cohort was made up of 666 healthy bone marrow donors. At the time of sampling, every cohort member was nominally healthy, though immune exposures that went unrecorded were likely present. The donor tested CMV seronegative, placing the donor among the 350 to 400 seronegative members of the cohort. Every donor gave a peripheral blood sample, and the peripheral blood mononuclear cells from that sample were used for TCR beta sequencing. Genomic DNA was extracted from the blood cell samples with the Qiagen DNeasy Blood Extraction Kit. Here is what the overall study found, with its caveats: The classifier was reported to diagnose cytomegalovirus status with high specificity and sensitivity in both the original cohort and the validation cohort. Immune exposure information for the cohort was limited to CMV serostatus. A further reported finding was that TCR beta sequences accurately predicted the HLA-A and HLA-B alleles for most subjects in the first cohort. Correlated functional status among segregating V segments might reflect linkage disequilibrium, but an unknown experimental factor could not be ruled out. Broadly in line with IMGT annotations, most TCR beta V segments showed up in productive rearrangements about 87% or about 30% of the time in an earlier analysis of 587 of the donors. Assigning TCR associations to individual alleles was difficult when HLA alleles, especially DR and DQ, strongly co-occurred. Some IMGT-functional V segments, including TRBV6-2 and TRBV6-3, could not be told apart with the 87-base-pair reads, so those segments were excluded. Specific HLA alleles were associated with 15,000 to 20,000 TCR beta sequences at a false discovery rate of 0.05 in a later analysis. Because HLA typing was unavailable for some donors at each locus, only the typed subset was used in association tests. Because counts were too low, about 18 rarely observed V segments, including chromosome 9 orphons, were left out of the earlier analysis of a few hundred of the donors. While some public TCRs were present in many individuals, most TCR sequences turned up only very rarely across donors. According to a later genetic analysis, donors in an Asian-associated ancestry cluster had fewer N-insertions in productive TCRs than the roughly 700-donor mean. The study listed 150 to 200 TCR beta chains as associated with cytomegalovirus. In vitro tests confirmed that a few of the cytomegalovirus-associated TCR beta chains recognize cytomegalovirus antigens. Sequencing depth was assumed to be roughly uniform across donors in the presence/absence analyses, though that assumption may not hold. Most CMV-associated TCR beta chains appeared to be HLA-restricted in a later analysis, and the HLA associations seemed to be driven largely by CMV exposure. A later analysis found that TCR association rates varied across HLA loci, with DRB1 alleles showing the most associated TCRs and HLA-C alleles the fewest. A later genetic analysis associated a missense DCLRE1C variant with V-gene and J-gene trimming of TCR beta chains, and an independent cohort replicated the association. A later analysis found that HLA-associated TCR beta chains were more clonally expanded and had lower generation probabilities than equally common non-associated chains. A cluster of highly shared sequence variants was judged likely to represent a technical artifact of the sequencing pipeline. The authors suggested that the approach could potentially be generalized to other disease states and immunological phenotypes. In this cohort, only TCR beta chains were sequenced, and detectable features were limited by the absence of alpha or paired-chain data. According to a later analysis, parvovirus B19, influenza, CMV and Epstein-Barr virus appeared linked to several top co-occurrence clusters.

Library preparation was by the immunoSEQ multiplex PCR assay. For the multiplex PCR, a mixture combining 60 forward primers for TCR Vbeta segments and 13 reverse primers for TCR Jbeta segments was used. The CDR3 region of rearranged TCR beta genes was amplified from genomic DNA by a multiplex PCR assay. The amplified TCR beta libraries were sequenced on the Illumina HiSeq System as 87-base-pair reads. The published analysis was carried out like this. A later analysis counted some 80 million unique TCR beta chains across the 650 to 800 repertoires, and roughly 9.9 million of these chains were shared by at least two donors. A nearest-neighbor algorithm error-corrected the raw reads and collapsed the reads into unique sequences, merging closely related sequences to remove PCR and sequencing errors. V, D and J gene segments were assigned by aligning CDR3 sequences to IMGT reference sequences. Each retained sequence needed at least a six-nucleotide match to both a V gene segment and a J gene segment. Rearrangements were classified as productive when the CDR3 lacked stop codons and remained in frame with V and J, and all other rearrangements were classified as non-productive. Following IMGT convention, CDR3 was defined as the stretch from the second conserved V-encoded cysteine up to the conserved J-encoded phenylalanine. In an earlier analysis of 550 to 650 of the donors, sequences lacking an unambiguous match to a single V gene segment were excluded. In an earlier analysis of around 600 of the donors, V segments were called functional above 56.7% productive rearrangements and were called segregating when the between-donor standard deviation exceeded 5%. A statistical classification framework was built to diagnose cytomegalovirus status from the catalog of TCR beta chain sequences. In a later analysis, V and J genes were assigned by comparing TCR nucleotide sequences against IMGT/GENE-DB human TR gene sequences. A later analysis assigned CDR3 sequences and most-parsimonious VDJ recombination scenarios with the TCRdist pipeline. In a later analysis, each TCR beta chain was defined by its CDR3 amino acid sequence together with its V-gene family, and reads lacking a unique V-gene family were excluded. A later analysis removed 592 highly shared, low-generation-probability nucleotide sequences to deal with suspected cross-contamination and a sequencing artifact. In a later analysis, a clonal expansion index for each public chain was calculated from normalized within-repertoire ranks of inferred template counts. Generation probabilities in a later analysis came from a VDJ recombination model fitted to out-of-frame rearrangements, and those results were checked against IGoR. A later analysis scored TCR-TCR, TCR-HLA and TCR-CMV co-occurrence with hypergeometric tests, applying a repertoire-size bias correction to TCR pairs. False discovery rates were estimated in a later analysis by permuting HLA or CMV assignments 20 times. In a later analysis, co-occurring TCRs were grouped using DBSCAN, and TCRdist sequence similarity was added for clustering within HLA-allele-positive subsets. Co-occurrence clustering excluded repertoires with fewer than 30,000 or more than 120,000 public chains, plus five with anomalous nucleotide sharing. Not all clones reach the TCRdb copy of this immuneACCESS table, which keeps in-frame sequences only. Checked studies attribute under half of the gap to unresolved V genes and leave the rest unexplained. V, J and clone size derive from that table, while D and trimming were established from the DNA sequence. The sample table records roughly 200,000 clones; over 75% of these occur just once. Of the sample, about 2.5% falls within the top ten clones.

The rearrangement combines TRBV5-4 with TRBJ2-2, with TRBD1 as a weak D call on 5 bases. This TCR was recovered from a woman in her fifties or sixties in good health and CMV-seronegative. Sequencing used PBMCs. In nucleotide form, the sequence is TGTGCCAGCAGCTTGGGGGCAGGGTTGAGTGGGACCGGGGAGCTGTTTTTT. It codes for CASSLGAGLSGTGELFF.